These 19 T cell receptor beta chains were all obtained from the same sample, sequenced in a study of shared clonotypes between healthy human individuals. The repertoire was sequenced with immunoSEQ multiplex PCR; TCRdb's copy has only in-frame clones and lacks some. The sample shows about 2 million clones, just under 95% of them seen only once. Terminally differentiated effector memory CD45RA+ cells were left out of the naive CD8 fraction, which was CD45RO-negative and positively selected for CCR7. Specimen: naive CD8+ T cells sorted from blood. These receptors were obtained from a man aged 18 to 29 in good health.

A word on this clone: Other DNA sequences of this sample code for an identical CDR3. The chain uses TRBV9 and TRBJ2-6; no reliable D call. The V and J ends lost 1 base and 0 bases respectively, with 8 bases between them. The CDR3 is 16 residues long. CDR1 and CDR2 (germline): SGDLS, YYNGEE. Here the CDR3 DNA reads TGTGCCAGCAGCGTAAATAGGCACTCTGGGGCCAACGTCCTGACTTTC. Translating gives CASSVNRHSGANVLTF.

This clone has only one observation. The CDR3 spells CASSSWTGQETQYF. Here the CDR3 DNA reads TGTGCCAGCAGTTCATGGACAGGCCAAGAGACCCAGTACTTC. V and J are TRBV28 and TRBJ2-5; TRBD1 agrees at 7 bases. After removal of 4 bases from V and 1 base from J, the junction contained 3 bases not matched to a gene. The length of the CDR3 is 14 residues. Germline values: CDR1 MDHEN, CDR2 SYDVKM.

This chain connects TRBV30 to TRBJ1-4; tentatively, D is TRBD1 (6 bases). This CDR3 spans 16 amino acids. Trimming left V 3 bases short and J 0 bases short, with 14 bases between. Germline V lookup: CDR1 GTSNPN, CDR2 SVGIG (reference sequence). The CDR3 sequence is CAWSGGLWATNEKLFF. CDR3 in DNA: TGTGCCTGGAGCGGGGGGCTTTGGGCAACTAATGAAAAACTGTTTTTT.

CDR3 protein: CASSLGAENIQYF. CDR3 in DNA: TGTGCCAGCAGCTTGGGAGCAGAGAACATTCAGTACTTC. The gene calls are TRBV11-2 and TRBJ2-4; perhaps TRBD2 as D (5 bases). The germline V gene encodes CDR1 SGHAT and CDR2 FQNNGV. V lost 3 bases and J lost 7, with 10 bases in between. This CDR3 contains 13 residues.

Points on this clone: This specimen includes other DNA sequences encoding the same CDR3. The V gene is TRBV5-6, the J gene TRBJ2-7; D remains unclear. The V gene's germline CDR1 is SGHDT and CDR2 YYEEEE. This CDR3 region has 13 residues. Trimming pared 2 bases from V and 1 base from J, leaving 7 bases between. The CDR3 here is CASSFGSSYEQYF. CDR3 bases: TGTGCCAGCAGCTTCGGGTCATCCTACGAGCAGTACTTC.

The CDR3 protein is CASSIPGLAGGPKNIQYF. DNA of the CDR3: TGTGCCAGCAGCATCCCGGGACTAGCGGGGGGCCCCAAAAACATTCAGTACTTC. This sequence joins TRBV11-2 and TRBJ2-4, with 15 bases that match TRBD2. Germline V lookup: CDR1 SGHAT, CDR2 FQNNGV. The CDR3 is 18 amino acids. The junction had 7 bases not matched to a gene; V was cut back by 5 bases and J by 2 bases.

This rearrangement joins TRBV2 to TRBJ2-5; D remains ambiguous. Germline CDR1 is SNHLY and CDR2 is FYNNEI. The CDR3 extends over 16 amino acids. With 4 bases removed from V and 3 bases from J, the gap between germline ends came to 18 bases. CDR3 region: CASSGHAYSSEETQYF. CDR3 bases: TGTGCCAGCAGTGGCCATGCGTACAGTTCCGAAGAGACCCAGTACTTC.

CDR3 sequence reads: CASSSGLNNEQFF. CDR3 nucleotides: TGTGCCAGCAGCTCCGGACTAAACAATGAGCAGTTCTTC. J is TRBJ2-1 and V is TRBV7-6, with a tentative D call TRBD2 (6 bases). With 4 bases removed from V and 5 bases from J, the gap between germline ends came to 9 bases. Looked up from germline, CDR1 is SGHVS and CDR2 is FNYEAQ. This CDR3 has 13 residues. The full variable domain, completed using reference TRBV7-6 and TRBJ2-1, is GAGVSQSPRYKVTKRGQDVALRCDPISGHVSLYWYRQALGQGPEFLTYFNYEAQQDKSGLPNDRFSAERPEGSISTLTIQRTEQRDSAMYRCASSSGLNNEQFFGPGTRLTVL.

J is TRBJ2-7 and V is TRBV5-1; 7 bases are shared with TRBD2. The trim removed 4 bases at V and 5 bases at J, leaving 12 bases unmatched. The CDR3 is 15 amino acids. The germline CDR1 and CDR2 sequences are SGHRS and YFSETQ. The CDR3 region is CASSPISGEGHEQYF. The CDR3 DNA reads TGCGCCAGCAGCCCTATCTCCGGGGAGGGCCACGAGCAGTACTTC.

For this clone: The junction departs from germline at one end; a sequencing error may be responsible. This rearrangement joins TRBV30 to TRBJ1-4, with unresolved D. The CDR3 consists of 11 residues. The germline V gene encodes CDR1 GTSNPN and CDR2 SVGIG (reference sequence). The CDR3: CAWSSDGSLAF. The CDR3 coding sequence is TGTGCCTGGAGCTCAGACGGGTCCCTGGCCTTT.

This chain connects TRBV14 to TRBJ2-1, with D possibly TRBD2 on 5 matching bases. The CDR3 is made up of 15 amino acids. V dropped 0 bases and J dropped 3 bases, with 9 bases sitting between them. CDR1 SGHDN and CDR2 FVKESK come from the germline V gene. DNA of the CDR3: TGTGCCAGCAGCCAAGAGTTCGGACTCTACAATGAGCAGTTCTTC. As protein: CASSQEFGLYNEQFF.

V is TRBV4-3 and J is TRBJ2-5; unclear D gene. V was clipped by 0 bases and J by 2 bases, with 13 bases between them. Germline V CDR1 and CDR2: LGHNA, YSLEER. The CDR3 length is 16 residues. CDR3 protein: CASSQDSAGPQETQYF. Here the CDR3 DNA reads TGCGCCAGCAGCCAAGACTCGGCAGGCCCGCAAGAGACCCAGTACTTC.

The rearrangement joins TRBV2 to TRBJ2-7, with D unresolved. This CDR3 has 13 amino acids. The V end lost 8 bases, the J end lost 1 base, and 12 bases lay between the germline ends. Germline-derived CDR1 and CDR2 are SNHLY and FYNNEI. The CDR3 is CASQRQISYEQYF. The CDR3 DNA reads as TGTGCCAGCCAAAGGCAGATATCCTACGAGCAGTACTTC.

The chain links TRBV11-2 to TRBJ2-1, with a possible D match to TRBD1 (5 bases). CDR1 SGHAT and CDR2 FQNNGV come from the germline V gene. V was cut by 1 base and J by 7 bases, with 8 bases left in between. There are 13 residues in the CDR3. The CDR3 DNA is TGTGCCAGCAGCTTAGGACAGCTTAATGAGCAGTTCTTC. Its protein is CASSLGQLNEQFF.

This sequence joins TRBV11-2 and TRBJ2-1, with unresolved D. Germline V lookup: CDR1 SGHAT, CDR2 FQNNGV. V shed 5 bases and J shed 4 bases, with 6 bases lying between them. The CDR3 has 12 amino acids. The CDR3 DNA reads as TGTGCCAGCAGCCCACTTTACAATGAGCAGTTCTTC. Protein product: CASSPLYNEQFF.

The CDR3 DNA sequence: TGTGCCAGCAGGGGGACTAGCGGTTCTAGCACAGATACGCAGTATTTT. Translation gives CASRGTSGSSTDTQYF. The J gene is TRBJ2-3, the V gene TRBV27; 11 nucleotides line up with TRBD2. The germline V gene encodes CDR1 MNHEY and CDR2 SMNVEV (reference sequence). V lost 6 bases to trimming and J lost 0 bases; unmatched junction nucleotides: 5. This CDR3 has 16 residues.

The chain is built from TRBV28 and TRBJ1-6; D is perhaps TRBD1 (5 bases). The V end lost 3 bases, the J end lost 7 bases, and 13 bases lay between the germline ends. The CDR3 runs 15 residues. Germline lookup yields CDR1 MDHEN and CDR2 SYDVKM. This CDR3 reads CASSLEDMGNSPLHF. In nucleotides, the CDR3 is TGTGCCAGCAGTTTGGAGGACATGGGGAATTCACCCCTCCACTTT.

The V call is TRBV13, the J call TRBJ2-7; D unresolved. Trimming left V 1 base short and J 4 bases short, with 8 bases between. Germline V gives CDR1 PRHDT, CDR2 FYEKMQ (reference sequence). The CDR3 totals 13 residues. The CDR3 DNA reads TGTGCCAGCAGCTTAGAAAACGCTTACGAGCAGTACTTC. Translation: CASSLENAYEQYF.

The V call is TRBV6-6, the J call TRBJ2-7; 9 bases are shared with TRBD1. This CDR3 has 15 residues. Germline assignment: CDR1 MNHNY and CDR2 SVGAGI (reference sequence). The V gene end was trimmed by 2 bases and the J gene end by 3 bases; junction bases not matched to a gene: 5. DNA for the CDR3: TGTGCCAGCAGTTACGGACAGGGGCTCCTCTACGAGCAGTACTTC. It specifies CASSYGQGLLYEQYF.